These T cell receptor beta chains were read from a single sample in a study of blood T cell repertoires in COVID-19. The protocol was immunoSEQ multiplex PCR, while the TCRdb copy is restricted to in-frame clones and leaves out a portion. The repertoire includes around 140,000 clones, around 80% of them detected once, and about 15% sits in the top ten. Sequences were obtained from peripheral blood. Every receptor here comes from a man in his fifties with acute or convalescent COVID-19. The CDR3 runs from the conserved cysteine through the conserved F or W. A D gene is named only where the DNA matches it firmly. A clone size is listed for some rows: how often the clone was seen (once, few, many), or a class if it is expanded.

v_call,d_call,clone_size,j_call,cdr3_aa,cdr3_nt
TRBV24-1,TRBD1,.,TRBJ2-3,CATSEGQGGPADTQYF,TGTGCCACCAGTGAGGGACAGGGTGGTCCGGCGGATACGCAGTATTTT
TRBV7-8,TRBD2,few,TRBJ2-1,CASSPHRLAGGWSEQFF,TGTGCCAGCAGCCCCCACCGCTTAGCGGGGGGATGGAGTGAGCAGTTCTTC
TRBV19,.,.,TRBJ2-5,CASRIQGANQETQYF,TGTGCCAGTAGGATTCAAGGGGCCAACCAAGAGACCCAGTACTTC
TRBV18,TRBD1,.,TRBJ1-3,CASSPPRTGVSGNTIYF,TGTGCCAGCTCACCACCTAGGACAGGGGTCTCTGGAAACACCATATATTTT
TRBV6-5,.,.,TRBJ1-3,CASSYQRGDTIYF,TGTGCCAGCAGTTACCAACGGGGGGACACCATATATTTT
TRBV5-1,.,.,TRBJ1-3,CASSYTSTGNTIYF,TGCGCCAGCAGCTATACATCGACTGGAAACACCATATATTTT
TRBV5-1,TRBD1,once,TRBJ1-2,CASSLDRGGYTF,TGCGCCAGCAGCCTGGACAGGGGCGGCTACACCTTC
TRBV9,.,.,TRBJ2-1,CASSVDGASSYNEQFF,TGTGCCAGCAGCGTAGATGGGGCCAGCTCCTACAATGAGCAGTTCTTC
TRBV5-8,TRBD1,.,TRBJ1-6,CASSSDYGTGGSGNSPLHF,TGTGCCAGCAGTTCAGACTACGGGACAGGGGGCTCTGGTAATTCACCCCTCCACTTT
TRBV7-9,TRBD1,.,TRBJ1-5,CASSSTGSNQPQHF,TGTGCCAGCAGCTCGACAGGGAGCAATCAGCCCCAGCATTTT
TRBV3-1/TRBV3-2,.,.,TRBJ1-3,CASSQDISSGNTIYF,TGTGCCAGCAGCCAAGACATTAGCTCTGGAAACACCATATATTTT
TRBV5-6,.,many,TRBJ1-6,CASSNDPGDNSPLHF,TGTGCCAGCAGCAATGACCCGGGGGATAATTCACCCCTCCACTTT
TRBV12-3/TRBV12-4,.,.,TRBJ1-1,CASSARGTEAFF,TGTGCCAGCAGTGCCAGGGGTACTGAAGCTTTCTTT
TRBV20-1,.,.,TRBJ1-1,CSASGGRVMNTEAFF,TGCAGTGCTAGTGGTGGGAGGGTAATGAACACTGAAGCTTTCTTT
TRBV6-5,.,once,TRBJ1-2,CASSFPGESGYTF,TGTGCCAGCAGTTTCCCAGGGGAATCTGGCTACACCTTC
TRBV4-2,TRBD2,.,TRBJ2-3,CASSQESGGAEDTQYF,TGTGCCAGCAGCCAAGAAAGCGGGGGGGCCGAAGATACGCAGTATTTT
TRBV29-1,TRBD2,.,TRBJ2-3,CSVEGGKNTDTQYF,TGCAGCGTTGAGGGAGGGAAGAACACAGATACGCAGTATTTT
TRBV12-3/TRBV12-4,.,.,TRBJ1-2,CASSLQVWDGYTF,TGTGCCAGCAGTTTACAGGTGTGGGATGGCTACACCTTC
TRBV3-1/TRBV3-2,.,.,TRBJ1-1,CASSPRSVTGVNTEAFF,TGTGCCAGCAGCCCTAGGAGTGTGACGGGGGTGAACACTGAAGCTTTCTTT
TRBV6-5,TRBD1,.,TRBJ2-7,CASRLGQNSYEQYF,TGTGCCAGCAGGCTGGGACAGAACTCCTACGAGCAGTACTTC
TRBV19,TRBD1,.,TRBJ1-6,CASSNLRRQGVNSPLHF,TGTGCCAGTAGTAATCTAAGACGACAGGGGGTAAATTCACCCCTCCACTTT
TRBV30,.,.,TRBJ1-1,CAWSLGGVEAFF,TGTGCCTGGAGCCTCGGGGGAGTTGAAGCTTTCTTT
TRBV3-1/TRBV3-2,.,.,TRBJ2-7,CASSRGDRVYEQYF,TGTGCCAGCAGCCGGGGGGATCGAGTCTACGAGCAGTACTTC
TRBV5-4,.,.,TRBJ2-1,CASSLKRVVSYNEQFF,TGTGCCAGCAGCCTAAAGCGGGTCGTCTCCTACAATGAGCAGTTCTTC
TRBV30,.,.,TRBJ2-6,CAVFRGTGANVLTF,TGTGCCGTATTCAGGGGCACAGGGGCCAACGTCCTGACTTTC
TRBV12-3/TRBV12-4,.,.,TRBJ2-7,CASSSGVGEQYF,TGTGCCAGCAGTTCCGGGGTCGGCGAGCAGTACTTC
TRBV10-1,TRBD2,.,TRBJ2-1,CASSESFASGAEQFF,TGCGCCAGCAGTGAGTCGTTCGCTAGCGGGGCTGAGCAGTTCTTC
TRBV19,TRBD1,few,TRBJ1-6,CASGTGGYNSPLHF,TGTGCCAGTGGGACAGGGGGCTACAATTCACCCCTCCACTTT
TRBV11-2,.,.,TRBJ1-2,CASSPTGEGGYTF,TGTGCCAGCAGCCCGACCGGGGAGGGTGGCTACACCTTC
TRBV5-6,.,.,TRBJ1-1,CASSLLTATEAFF,TGTGCCAGCAGCTTACTGACAGCGACTGAAGCTTTCTTT
TRBV6-5,TRBD1,.,TRBJ1-5,CASRETGYGNQPQHF,TGTGCCAGCAGAGAGACAGGGTATGGCAATCAGCCCCAGCATTTT
TRBV19,TRBD2,.,TRBJ2-1,CASSSLAGGPNEQFF,TGTGCCAGTAGCTCACTAGCGGGGGGACCGAATGAGCAGTTCTTC
TRBV6-5,.,.,TRBJ1-6,CASSFGRGNSPLHF,TGTGCCAGCAGTTTCGGACGGGGGAATTCACCCCTCCACTTT
TRBV5-4,.,.,TRBJ2-5,CASSLGGGPSLETQYF,TGTGCCAGCAGCTTGGGCGGGGGCCCGTCTCTGGAGACCCAGTACTTC
TRBV7-8,.,.,TRBJ1-2,CASSLAAGKGGYTF,TGTGCCAGCAGCTTAGCGGCGGGGAAAGGTGGCTACACCTTC
TRBV7-9,.,.,TRBJ2-2,CASSSEGTGELFF,TGTGCCAGCAGCTCGGAGGGGACCGGGGAGCTGTTTTTT
TRBV6-4,.,.,TRBJ2-3,CASSDGVRGSDTQYF,TGTGCCAGCAGTGACGGGGTAAGGGGGTCAGATACGCAGTATTTT
TRBV11-2,TRBD2,.,TRBJ2-5,CASSPRVSGGALEAQYF,TGTGCCAGCAGCCCCCGAGTTAGCGGGGGGGCCTTAGAGGCCCAGTACTTC
TRBV5-1,.,.,TRBJ1-2,CASSLASTGQGNYGYTF,TGCGCCAGCAGCTTGGCCTCCACGGGGCAGGGGAACTATGGCTACACCTTC
TRBV2,.,.,TRBJ2-2,CASSEALLSTGFRELFF,TGTGCCAGCAGTGAAGCGTTACTCTCCACAGGATTCAGGGAGCTGTTTTTT
TRBV2,.,many,TRBJ2-2,CASSEVRSNTGELFF,TGTGCCAGCAGTGAAGTTCGGTCCAACACCGGGGAGCTGTTTTTT